The 31 T cell receptor beta chains given below trace back to one sample, sequenced in a study of Tregs in tolerant kidney transplant recipients. Profiled with immunoSEQ multiplex PCR; TCRdb holds only in-frame clones, not every one. The sample table sets out some 14,000 clones. Recipients received nonmyeloablative bone marrow transplants from related graft donors, with transient mixed chimerism. The sample in question was CD8+ T cells from blood (PBMCs), obtained 6 months after the transplant. The receptors originated from a human patient who received a combined kidney and bone marrow transplant. Certain T cells may be donor cells from the graft.

With regard to this clone: With the read ending 3 residues before the CDR3 end, the germline J gene is used to fill in that end. The gene calls are TRBV4-1 and TRBJ2-1; 14 bases match TRBD2. V lost 4 bases to trimming and J lost 5 bases; unmatched junction nucleotides: 4. Germline lookup yields CDR1 MGHRA and CDR2 YSYEKL. The CDR3 runs 16 residues. CDR3 protein: CASSPRTSGGHNEQFF. The CDR3 bases that were read are TGCGCCAGCAGCCCGAGGACTAGCGGGGGGCACAATGAG.

On this clone: With the read ending 3 residues before the CDR3 end, the germline J gene is used to fill in that end. V and J are TRBV7-9 and TRBJ2-2, with a possible D match to TRBD1 (6 bases). V was trimmed by 2 bases and J by 4 bases, leaving 11 bases between them. The CDR3 totals 15 residues. The V gene's germline CDR1 is SEHNR and CDR2 FQNEAQ (reference sequence). The DNA read from the CDR3 is TGTGCCAGCAGCTTAAGGGGACACCCCACCGGGGAG. This sequence encodes CASSLRGHPTGE. The CDR3 in full is CASSLRGHPTGELFF.

On this clone itself: The read stops 3 residues short of the end of the CDR3; the missing end is completed from the germline J gene. The chain combines TRBV2 with TRBJ2-7; perhaps TRBD1 as D (6 bases). V lost 8 bases and J 3 bases, leaving 11 bases between the germline ends. The germline V gene encodes CDR1 SNHLY and CDR2 FYNNEI. The CDR3 is 12 residues long. The sequenced CDR3 bases are TGTGCCAGCCTTTTAGGGGGCTACGAG. Translating it yields CASLLGGYE. The complete CDR3 protein is CASLLGGYEQYF.

To note about this clone: The read ends 3 residues shy of where the CDR3 ends; the end is completed using the germline J gene. The rearrangement links TRBV19 to TRBJ2-4, with 11 bases identical to TRBD2. J gave up 5 bases and V 2 bases, and 8 bases lay outside the gene matches. This CDR3 comprises 17 residues. Germline V CDR1 and CDR2: LNHDA, SQIVND (reference sequence). CDR3 sequence: CASSISLAGGRENIQYF. The DNA read from the CDR3 is TGTGCCAGTAGTATATCCTTAGCGGGGGGGCGAGAAAACATT.

Concerning this clone itself: The sequenced fragment ends 3 residues before the CDR3 boundary, so the rest is inferred from the germline J gene. The V call is TRBV2, the J call TRBJ1-1, with D perhaps TRBD1 (5 bases). This CDR3 has 12 residues. CDR1 and CDR2 from the germline V gene are SNHLY and FYNNEI. The CDR3 bases that were read are TGTGCCAGCGGGACTGCCGAACGGGAA. Encoded protein: CASGTAERE. The full-length CDR3 reads as CASGTAEREAFF.

The CDR3 spells CASSLSIGASSYEQYF. Incomplete CDR3 DNA: TGTGCCAGCAGTTTATCAATCGGAGCGAGCTCCTACGAG. The chain employs TRBV27 and TRBJ2-7; D is uncertain. The read comes to an end 3 residues before the CDR3 does, leaving the germline J gene to fill in the end. V was pared by 0 bases and J by 0 bases, with 12 bases between. The CDR3 loop spans 16 amino acids. Germline CDR1 reads MNHEY; CDR2 reads SMNVEV (reference sequence).

Regarding this clone: Read sequence stops 3 residues before the CDR3 end, and the germline J gene provides the missing end. The chain links TRBV20-1 to TRBJ1-5; D is unresolved. The CDR3 extends over 16 amino acids. The germline CDR1 and CDR2 sequences are DFQATT and SNEGSKA (reference sequence). The ends were cut back, 0 bases at V and 0 bases at J, with 12 bases in the middle. The sequenced part of the CDR3 DNA is TGCAGTGCTAGAGATGTGAAAGGTGGTAGCAATCAGCCC. Translation: CSARDVKGGSNQP. The entire CDR3 reads CSARDVKGGSNQPQHF.

Comment on this clone: The read finishes 3 residues shy of the CDR3 end, and the germline J gene is used to complete it. The V call is TRBV7-6, the J call TRBJ2-3, with TRBD1 matching 8 bases. The CDR3 runs 15 residues. Germline V gene data show CDR1 as SGHVS and CDR2 as FNYEAQ. The covered CDR3 bases are TGTGCCAGCAGCAAGACCCAGGGGGCTGGGGAGACG. It yields the protein CASSKTQGAGET. In full, the CDR3 is CASSKTQGAGETQYF.

About this clone: The CDR3 extends 3 residues past the end of the read, so its final part is completed from the germline J gene. The chain recombines TRBV11-2 with TRBJ1-2; no reliable D call. V lost 0 bases and J lost 4, with 12 bases in between. The germline V gene has CDR1 SGHAT and CDR2 FQNNGV. This CDR3 has 15 residues. CDR3 loop: CASSLEARSIYGYTF. The CDR3 bases that were read are TGTGCCAGCAGCTTAGAGGCTCGATCCATCTATGGC.

To note about this clone: The sequence runs out 3 residues before the end of the CDR3; the remainder is reconstructed from the germline J gene. V and J are TRBV6-1 and TRBJ2-1, with TRBD2 matching 13 bases. V gave up 2 bases and J gave up 3 bases; unmatched junction bases: 4. Germline assignment: CDR1 MNHNS and CDR2 SASEGT. The length of the CDR3 is 17 residues. CDR3 sequence: CASSELGLAGNYNEQFF. The CDR3 bases that were read are TGTGCCAGCAGTGAACTGGGACTAGCGGGAAACTACAATGAG.

About this clone: The read halts 3 residues ahead of the CDR3 end, with the missing end drawn from the germline J gene. The chain links TRBV6-2 or TRBV6-3 to TRBJ2-1; TRBD1 matches at 7 bases. The CDR3 loop spans 16 amino acids. J was trimmed by 0 bases and V by 6 bases; bases with no gene match: 8. CDR1 and CDR2 from the germline V gene are MNHEY and SVGEGT. Incomplete CDR3 DNA: TGTGCCAGCAGAACGACAGGGCTCCCCTCCTACAATGAG. The encoded protein is CASRTTGLPSYNE. The full-length CDR3 reads as CASRTTGLPSYNEQFF.

A note on this clone: The read gets to within 3 residues of the CDR3 end, and the germline J gene fills in the rest. The chain is built from TRBV20-1 and TRBJ2-2; D uncertain. Deletions cut 4 bases from V and 1 base from J, with 7 bases between. Looked up from germline, CDR1 is DFQATT and CDR2 is SNEGSKA (reference sequence). The CDR3 runs 13 residues. CDR3 region: CSANPQNTGELFF. The CDR3 bases that were read are TGCAGTGCTAATCCCCAGAACACCGGGGAG.

Note on this clone: The read ends 3 residues early relative to the CDR3; the germline J gene fills the gap. J is TRBJ1-1 and V is TRBV5-6; D possibly corresponds to TRBD1 (5 bases). The CDR3 totals 13 residues. Germline V gives CDR1 SGHDT, CDR2 YYEEEE. V was clipped by 6 bases and J by 5 bases, with 14 bases between them. Partial CDR3 DNA: TGTGCCAGCACCACTCCCCGGGGGACTGAA. Encoded protein: CASTTPRGTE. The CDR3 in its entirety is CASTTPRGTEAFF. Full variable domain (missing parts from reference TRBV5-6 and TRBJ1-1): DAGVTQSPTHLIKTRGQQVTLRCSPKSGHDTVSWYQQALGQGPQFIFQYYEEEERQRGNFPDRFSGHQFPNYSSELNVNALLLGDSALYLCASTTPRGTEAFFGQGTRLTVV.

With regard to this clone: The sequence runs out 3 residues before the end of the CDR3; the remainder is reconstructed from the germline J gene. Other DNA variants within this sample encode the same CDR3. The chain combines TRBV11-2 with TRBJ2-7; 7 nucleotides agree with TRBD1. From germline, CDR1 is SGHAT and CDR2 FQNNGV. The CDR3 runs 15 residues. With V trimmed by 1 base and J by 2 bases, 5 bases remained unmatched. CDR3 bases read: TGTGCCAGCAGCTTAGGGGCAGGGGGTACCTACGAG. It is translated as CASSLGAGGTYE. The CDR3 in full is CASSLGAGGTYEQYF.

As concerns this clone: The CDR3 extends 3 residues past the end of the read, so its final part is completed from the germline J gene. The chain uses TRBV2 and TRBJ2-1; D unclear. The CDR3 spans 12 residues. Germline CDR1 and CDR2: SNHLY and FYNNEI. V shed 0 bases and J shed 8 bases, with 5 bases lying between them. This CDR3 reads CASSEAGDEQFF. The DNA read from the CDR3 is TGTGCCAGCAGTGAAGCGGGCGATGAG.

A word on this clone: The read halts 3 residues ahead of the CDR3 end, with the missing end drawn from the germline J gene. The rearrangement links TRBV10-3 to TRBJ2-7, with 8 bases aligning to TRBD2. V dropped 5 bases and J dropped 4; count of bases not matched to a gene: 7. The CDR3 runs to 14 residues. The germline V gene encodes CDR1 ENHRY and CDR2 SYGVKD. The CDR3 loop is CAISSGLAGYEQYF. CDR3 bases read: TGTGCCATCAGTTCAGGACTAGCAGGTTACGAG.

Comments on this clone: From the germline J gene comes the end of the CDR3, since the read stops 3 residues before it. The chain carries TRBV5-5 and TRBJ1-1, with a tentative D call TRBD1 (5 bases). The CDR3 contains 14 residues. CDR1 and CDR2 from the germline V gene are SGHKS and YYEKEE (reference sequence). V gave up 4 bases and J gave up 3 bases, with 13 bases separating them. The CDR3 bases that were read are TGTGCCAGCAGCCCCGGACAAGGCGACACTGAA. Residues: CASSPGQGDTE. Given in full, the CDR3 is CASSPGQGDTEAFF. Full variable domain (rest looked up from reference TRBV5-5 and TRBJ1-1): DAGVTQSPTHLIKTRGQQVTLRCSPISGHKSVSWYQQVLGQGPQFIFQYYEKEERGRGNFPDRFSARQFPNYSSELNVNALLLGDSALYLCASSPGQGDTEAFFGQGTRLTVV.

Notes on this clone: The sequence runs out 3 residues before the end of the CDR3; the remainder is reconstructed from the germline J gene. The chain employs TRBV4-1 and TRBJ2-5, with 12 bases identical to TRBD1. The ends lost 0 bases at V and 5 bases at J; junction bases unmatched: 4. The CDR3 loop spans 16 amino acids. The germline V gene has CDR1 MGHRA and CDR2 YSYEKL. Incomplete CDR3 DNA: TGCGCCAGCAGCCAAGATTGGGACAGGGGGCAGGAGACC. It yields the protein CASSQDWDRGQET. The full-length CDR3 reads as CASSQDWDRGQETQYF.

On this clone itself: Read sequence stops 3 residues before the CDR3 end, and the germline J gene provides the missing end. The V gene is TRBV29-1, the J gene TRBJ2-7; 7 positions agree with TRBD1. The CDR3 runs to 15 residues. Germline CDR1 reads SQVTM; CDR2 reads ANQGSEA. The V segment lost 2 bases and the J segment 4 bases; nucleotides outside the gene matches: 11. The sequenced CDR3 bases are TGCAGCGTTGAACTGGAGAGGGGGCAAGGGTACGAG. Its translation is CSVELERGQGYE. The entire CDR3 reads CSVELERGQGYEQYF.

Notes on this clone: Read data end 3 residues before the CDR3 end; the end is taken from the germline J gene. This chain connects TRBV7-9 to TRBJ1-2; possible D gene TRBD1, 6 bases. CDR1 and CDR2 from the germline V gene are SEHNR and FQNEAQ (reference sequence). The V gene lost 4 bases and the J gene lost 4 bases, with 10 bases spanning the gap. CDR3 length: 13 residues. This CDR3 reads CASSWGGGYGYTF. CDR3 bases read: TGTGCCAGCAGCTGGGGGGGCGGCTATGGC.

On this clone: The read halts 3 residues ahead of the CDR3 end, with the missing end drawn from the germline J gene. The chain combines TRBV19 with TRBJ2-1, with 8 bases identical to TRBD2. This CDR3 comprises 14 residues. Germline trimming cut 4 bases from V and 2 bases from J; bases unmatched to any gene: 1. Germline-derived CDR1 and CDR2 are LNHDA and SQIVND (reference sequence). The CDR3: CASSSGGPYNEQFF. Incomplete CDR3 DNA: TGTGCCAGTAGTAGCGGGGGGCCCTACAATGAG.

To note about this clone: Coverage ceases 3 residues before the CDR3 finishes, and the germline J gene fills in the end. V usage is TRBV29-1 and J usage is TRBJ2-7; D is perhaps TRBD1 or TRBD2 (7 bases each). CDR1 SQVTM and CDR2 ANQGSEA come from the germline V gene. Trimming took off 2 bases at V and 4 bases at J, with 18 bases between the two ends. There are 15 residues in the CDR3. CDR3 DNA (partial): TGCAGCGTTGAACTGGGGAGGGGGCAAGGGTACGAG. This encodes CSVELGRGQGYE. The whole CDR3 is CSVELGRGQGYEQYF.

About this clone itself: The read gets to within 3 residues of the CDR3 end, and the germline J gene fills in the rest. V is TRBV5-4 and J is TRBJ1-2; 7 bases are a match to TRBD1. Germline CDR1 and CDR2: SGHNT and YYREEE (reference sequence). This CDR3 is 14 amino acids long. V was clipped by 6 bases and J by 7 bases; unmatched bases: 12. Partial CDR3 DNA: TGTGCCAGCACCTCCGGGACAGAAAAAAGTGGC. It encodes CASTSGTEKSG. The full CDR3 is CASTSGTEKSGYTF.

With respect to this clone: The sequence runs out 3 residues before the end of the CDR3; the remainder is reconstructed from the germline J gene. V gene TRBV19 combines with J gene TRBJ1-2, with 7 bases that match TRBD1. Per the germline V gene, CDR1 is LNHDA and CDR2 is SQIVND (reference sequence). This CDR3 has 15 residues. The J segment lost 4 bases and the V segment lost 5 bases, leaving 10 bases of the junction unmatched. CDR3 bases read: TGTGCCAGTAGTCCGAGGACAGGTCTCGGCTATGGC. Translated, it gives CASSPRTGLGYG. The entire CDR3 protein reads CASSPRTGLGYGYTF.

Note on this clone: The read ends 3 residues shy of where the CDR3 ends; the end is completed using the germline J gene. The gene calls are TRBV6-2 or TRBV6-3 and TRBJ2-7, with 11 bases fitting TRBD2. Trimming removed 2 bases from V and 4 bases from J; junction bases left unmatched: 4. The CDR3 loop spans 15 amino acids. Germline CDR1 MNHEY, CDR2 SVGEGT. The CDR3 DNA, read in part, is TGTGCCAGCAGTTACGGGACTAGCGGTTTTTACGAG. It encodes CASSYGTSGFYE. The whole CDR3 region reads CASSYGTSGFYEQYF.

In regard to this clone: The read ends 3 residues early relative to the CDR3; the germline J gene fills the gap. The rearrangement uses TRBV7-6 and TRBJ2-7; D is ambiguous. This CDR3 is 13 amino acids long. Germline values: CDR1 SGHVS, CDR2 FNYEAQ. V was clipped by 3 bases and J by 1 base, with 7 bases between them. CDR3 DNA, as far as it was read: TGTGCCAGCAGCTTCGGCGGTTCCTACGAG. Protein sequence: CASSFGGSYE. The entire CDR3 is CASSFGGSYEQYF.

Turning to this clone: The read halts 3 residues ahead of the CDR3 end, with the missing end drawn from the germline J gene. The chain is built from TRBV29-1 and TRBJ2-6, with a possible D match to TRBD2 (5 bases). Germline CDR1 and CDR2: SQVTM and ANQGSEA. There are 17 residues in the CDR3. Trimming stripped 0 bases from V and 4 bases from J, with 16 bases between. Here the CDR3 reads CSVEEGDYTEGANVLTF. The sequenced part of the CDR3 DNA is TGCAGCGTTGAAGAGGGAGACTACACGGAGGGGGCCAACGTC.

The CDR3 bases that were read are TGCGCCAGCAGCTTGTTTTCGGGGGAAGAGACC. This encodes CASSLFSGEET. The whole CDR3 sequence is CASSLFSGEETQYF. The chain uses TRBV5-1 and TRBJ2-5, with D perhaps matching TRBD2 (6 bases). The read is 3 residues too short to cover the CDR3 end, so that end is filled in from the germline J gene. The CDR3 has 14 residues. Deletions cut 1 base from V and 3 bases from J, with 10 bases between. CDR1 is SGHRS and CDR2 is YFSETQ in the germline V gene. The full variable domain, rest sourced from reference TRBV5-1 and TRBJ2-5, is KAGVTQTPRYLIKTRGQQVTLSCSPISGHRSVSWYQQTPGQGLQFLFEYFSETQRNKGNFPGRFSGRQFSNSRSEMNVSTLELGDSALYLCASSLFSGEETQYFGPGTRLLVL.

Concerning this clone: Read sequence stops 3 residues before the CDR3 end, and the germline J gene provides the missing end. The chain has TRBV19 and TRBJ1-1; D remains unclear. Trimming left V 5 bases short and J 0 bases short, with 10 bases between. The length of the CDR3 is 14 residues. Germline V CDR1 and CDR2: LNHDA, SQIVND (reference sequence). Partial CDR3 DNA: TGTGCCAGTAGTTGGGCACCCATGAACACTGAA. Translation: CASSWAPMNTE. In full, the CDR3 reads CASSWAPMNTEAFF.

With regard to this clone: The CDR3 is cut off 3 residues early in the read; its end comes from the germline J gene. The rearrangement uses TRBV7-6 and TRBJ2-7, with 11 nucleotides matching TRBD1. Looked up from germline, CDR1 is SGHVS and CDR2 is FNYEAQ. V was pared by 1 base and J by 4 bases, with 6 bases of the junction left unmatched. This CDR3 is built from 16 residues. Incomplete CDR3 DNA: TGTGCCAGCAGCTTAGGACCAGGACAGGGGGCGTACGAG. This codes for CASSLGPGQGAYE. The entire CDR3 reads CASSLGPGQGAYEQYF.

Remarks on this clone: The read gets to within 3 residues of the CDR3 end, and the germline J gene fills in the rest. The chain is built from TRBV7-9 and TRBJ1-2, with D unclear. Trimming removed 5 bases from V and 7 bases from J, with 14 bases in between. Germline CDR1 and CDR2: SEHNR and FQNEAQ (reference sequence). This CDR3 is 13 amino acids long. CDR3 DNA (partial): TGTGCCAGCAGCCAGAACCCCCTCTCTGGC. Translation gives CASSQNPLSG. The whole CDR3 region reads CASSQNPLSGYTF. The entire variable domain, with the rest obtained from reference TRBV7-9 and TRBJ1-2, is as follows: DTGVSQNPRHKITKRGQNVTFRCDPISEHNRLYWYRQTLGQGPEFLTYFQNEAQLEKSRLLSDRFSAERPKGSFSTLEIQRTEQGDSAMYLCASSQNPLSGYTFGSGTRLTVV.